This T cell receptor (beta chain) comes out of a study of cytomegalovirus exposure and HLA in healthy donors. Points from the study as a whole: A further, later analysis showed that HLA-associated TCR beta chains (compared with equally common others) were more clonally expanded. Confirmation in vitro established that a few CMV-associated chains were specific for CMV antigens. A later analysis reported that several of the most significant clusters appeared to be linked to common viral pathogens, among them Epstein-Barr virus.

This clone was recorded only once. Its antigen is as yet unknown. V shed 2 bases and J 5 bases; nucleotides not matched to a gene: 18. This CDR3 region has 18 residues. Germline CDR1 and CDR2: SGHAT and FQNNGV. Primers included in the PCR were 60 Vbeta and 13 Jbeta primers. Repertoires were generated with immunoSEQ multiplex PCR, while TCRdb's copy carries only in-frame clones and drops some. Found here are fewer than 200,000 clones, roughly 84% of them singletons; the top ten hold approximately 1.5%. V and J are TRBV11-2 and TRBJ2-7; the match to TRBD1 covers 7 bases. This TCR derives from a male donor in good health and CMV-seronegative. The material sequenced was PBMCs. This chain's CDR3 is CASSLPRYSRQGRDEQYF. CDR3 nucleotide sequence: TGTGCCAGCAGCTTACCCCGATATTCAAGACAGGGAAGGGACGAGCAGTACTTC.